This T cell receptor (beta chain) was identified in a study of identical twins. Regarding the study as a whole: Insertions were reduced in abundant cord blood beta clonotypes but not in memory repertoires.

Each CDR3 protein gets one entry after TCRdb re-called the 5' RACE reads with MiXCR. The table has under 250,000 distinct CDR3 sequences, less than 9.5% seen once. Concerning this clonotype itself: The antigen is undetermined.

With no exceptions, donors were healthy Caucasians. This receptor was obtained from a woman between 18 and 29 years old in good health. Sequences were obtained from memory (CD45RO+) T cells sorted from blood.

The CDR3 DNA reads TGTGCCAGCAGTTCGGGACAGCACTACTATGGCTACACCTTC. This codes for CASSSGQHYYGYTF. The chain employs TRBV6-5 and TRBJ1-2; 7 nucleotides match TRBD1. Trimming cost V 4 bases and J 3 bases; bases outside gene matches: 5. The CDR3 is 14 amino acids. Germline loops: CDR1 MNHEY, CDR2 SVGAGI.